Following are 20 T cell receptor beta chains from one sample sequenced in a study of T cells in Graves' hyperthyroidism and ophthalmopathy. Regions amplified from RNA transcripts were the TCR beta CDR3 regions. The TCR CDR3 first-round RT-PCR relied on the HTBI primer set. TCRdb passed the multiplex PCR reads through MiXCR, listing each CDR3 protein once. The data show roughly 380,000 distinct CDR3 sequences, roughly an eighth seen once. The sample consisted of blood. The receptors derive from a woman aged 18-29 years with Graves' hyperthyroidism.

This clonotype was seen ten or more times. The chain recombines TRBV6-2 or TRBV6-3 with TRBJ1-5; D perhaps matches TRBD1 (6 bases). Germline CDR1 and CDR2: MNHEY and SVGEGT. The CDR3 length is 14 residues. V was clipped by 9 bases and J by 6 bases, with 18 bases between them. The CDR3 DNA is TGTGCCAGTCGAAGCGGGGGGGCAGGTCAGCCCCAGCATTTT. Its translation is CASRSGGAGQPQHF.

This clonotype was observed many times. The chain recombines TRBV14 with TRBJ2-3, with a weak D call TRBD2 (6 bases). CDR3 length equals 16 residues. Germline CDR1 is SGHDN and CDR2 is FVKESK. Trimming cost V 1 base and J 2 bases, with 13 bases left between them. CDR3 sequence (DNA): TGTGCCAGCAGCCAAGGCCAGGGACTTCTCACAGATACGCAGTATTTT. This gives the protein CASSQGQGLLTDTQYF.

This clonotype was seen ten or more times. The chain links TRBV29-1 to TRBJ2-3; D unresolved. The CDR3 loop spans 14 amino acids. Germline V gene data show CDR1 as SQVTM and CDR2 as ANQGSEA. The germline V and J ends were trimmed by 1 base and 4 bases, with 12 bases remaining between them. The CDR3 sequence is CSVEARLVSDTQYF. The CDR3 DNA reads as TGCAGCGTTGAAGCCCGGCTAGTTTCAGATACGCAGTATTTT.

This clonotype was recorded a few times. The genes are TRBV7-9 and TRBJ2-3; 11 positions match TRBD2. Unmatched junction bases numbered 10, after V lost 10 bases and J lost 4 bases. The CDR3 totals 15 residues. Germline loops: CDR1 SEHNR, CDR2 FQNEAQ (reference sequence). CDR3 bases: TGTGCCATCCCGACTAGCGGGATTTCCCCAGATACGCAGTATTTT. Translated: CAIPTSGISPDTQYF.

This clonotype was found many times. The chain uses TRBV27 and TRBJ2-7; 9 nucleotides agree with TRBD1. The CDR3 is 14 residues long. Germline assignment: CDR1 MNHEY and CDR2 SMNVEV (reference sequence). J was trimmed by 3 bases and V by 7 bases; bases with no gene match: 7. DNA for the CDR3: TGTGCCAGCAAACCGACAGGGGGTCTCTACGAGCAGTACTTC. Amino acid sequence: CASKPTGGLYEQYF.

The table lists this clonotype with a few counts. The CDR3 DNA reads as TGTGCCTGGCCCGGGACAGCTAATGAAAAACTGTTTTTT. The encoded protein is CAWPGTANEKLFF. The chain links TRBV30 to TRBJ1-4; 7 bases align to TRBD1. Unmatched junction bases numbered 3, after V lost 5 bases and J lost 3 bases. Germline V gene lookup returns CDR1 GTSNPN and CDR2 SVGIG (reference sequence). There are 13 residues in the CDR3. The full variable domain, its missing parts supplied by reference TRBV30 and TRBJ1-4, is SQTIHQWPATLVQPVGSPLSLECTVEGTSNPNLYWYRQAAGRGLQLLFYSVGIGQISSEVPQNLSASRPQDRQFILSSKKLLLSDSGFYLCAWPGTANEKLFFGSGTQLSVL.

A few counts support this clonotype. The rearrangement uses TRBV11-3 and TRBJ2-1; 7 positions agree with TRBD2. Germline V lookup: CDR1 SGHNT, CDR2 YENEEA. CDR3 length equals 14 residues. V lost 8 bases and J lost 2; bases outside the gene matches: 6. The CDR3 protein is CASSRGTTYNEQFF. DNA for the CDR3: TGTGCCAGCTCTCGGGGGACTACCTACAATGAGCAGTTCTTC.

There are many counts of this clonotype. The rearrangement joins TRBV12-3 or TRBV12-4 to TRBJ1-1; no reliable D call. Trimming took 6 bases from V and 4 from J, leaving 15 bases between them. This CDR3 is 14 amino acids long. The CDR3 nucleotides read TGTGCCAGCAGCCCGTCCAGGCGGATCACTGAAGCTTTCTTT. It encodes CASSPSRRITEAFF.

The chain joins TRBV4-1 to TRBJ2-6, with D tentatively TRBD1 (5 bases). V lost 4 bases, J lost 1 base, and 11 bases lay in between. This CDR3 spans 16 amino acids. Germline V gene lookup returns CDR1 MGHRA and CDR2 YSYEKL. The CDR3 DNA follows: TGCGCCAGCAGCCCTGGGGCAGGGTCTGGGGCCAACGTCCTGACTTTC. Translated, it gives CASSPGAGSGANVLTF.

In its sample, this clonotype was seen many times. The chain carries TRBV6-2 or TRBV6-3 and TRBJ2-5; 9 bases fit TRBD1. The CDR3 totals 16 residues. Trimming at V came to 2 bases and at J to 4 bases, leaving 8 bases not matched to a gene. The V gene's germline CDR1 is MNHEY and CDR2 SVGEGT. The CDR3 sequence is CASSYLSGTGPETQYF. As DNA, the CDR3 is TGTGCCAGCAGTTACCTATCCGGGACAGGGCCAGAGACCCAGTACTTC.

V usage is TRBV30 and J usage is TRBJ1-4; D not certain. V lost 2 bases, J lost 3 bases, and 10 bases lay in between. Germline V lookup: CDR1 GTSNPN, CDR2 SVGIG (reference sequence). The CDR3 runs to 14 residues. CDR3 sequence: CAWSLTISNEKLFF. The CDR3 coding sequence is TGTGCCTGGAGTTTGACTATTTCTAATGAAAAACTGTTTTTT.

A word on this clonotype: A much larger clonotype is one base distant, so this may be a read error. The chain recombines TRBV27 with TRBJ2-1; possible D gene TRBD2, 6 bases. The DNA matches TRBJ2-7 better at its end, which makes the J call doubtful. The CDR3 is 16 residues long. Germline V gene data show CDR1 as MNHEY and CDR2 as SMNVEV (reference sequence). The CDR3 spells CASSLIPGSSYNEQYF. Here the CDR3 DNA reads TGTGCCAGCAGTTTAATTCCCGGGAGCTCCTACAATGAGCAGTACTTC.

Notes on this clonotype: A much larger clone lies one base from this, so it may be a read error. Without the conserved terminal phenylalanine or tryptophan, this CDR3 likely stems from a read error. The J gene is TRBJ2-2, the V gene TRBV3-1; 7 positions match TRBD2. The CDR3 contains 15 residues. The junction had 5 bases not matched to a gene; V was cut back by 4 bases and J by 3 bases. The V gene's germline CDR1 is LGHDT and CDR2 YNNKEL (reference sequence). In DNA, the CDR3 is TGTGCCAGCAGCCCCCAGGGAGGGGACACCGGGGAGCTGTTTCTT. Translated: CASSPQGGDTGELFL.

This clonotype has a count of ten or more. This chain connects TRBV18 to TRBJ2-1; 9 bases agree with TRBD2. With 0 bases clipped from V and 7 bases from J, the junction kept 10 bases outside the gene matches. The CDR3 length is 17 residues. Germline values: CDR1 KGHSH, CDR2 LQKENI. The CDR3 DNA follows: TGTGCCAGCTCACCACCTCTGGGCCTAGCGGGATATAATGAGCAGTTCTTC. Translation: CASSPPLGLAGYNEQFF.

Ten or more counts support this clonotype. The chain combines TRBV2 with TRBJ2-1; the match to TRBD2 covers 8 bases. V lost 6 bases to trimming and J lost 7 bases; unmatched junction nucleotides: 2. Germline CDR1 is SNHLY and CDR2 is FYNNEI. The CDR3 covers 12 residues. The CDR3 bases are TGTGCCAGCAGACTAGCGGTAAATGAGCAGTTCTTC. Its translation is CASRLAVNEQFF.

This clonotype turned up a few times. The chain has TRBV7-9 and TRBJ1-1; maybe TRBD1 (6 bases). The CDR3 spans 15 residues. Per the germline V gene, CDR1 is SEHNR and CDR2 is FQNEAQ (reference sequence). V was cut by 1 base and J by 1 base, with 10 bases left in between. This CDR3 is CASSLDGRGNTEAFF. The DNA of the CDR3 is TGTGCCAGCAGCTTAGACGGCAGGGGGAACACTGAAGCTTTCTTT.

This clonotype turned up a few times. This CDR3 is CASSSGFGTEAFF. The CDR3 DNA sequence: TGTGCCAGCAGTTCAGGGTTCGGCACTGAAGCTTTCTTT. V usage is TRBV27 and J usage is TRBJ1-1; weak D call: TRBD1 (5 bases). Germline V CDR1 and CDR2: MNHEY, SMNVEV (reference sequence). The CDR3 runs 13 residues. The germline V and J ends were trimmed by 4 bases and 4 bases, with 10 bases remaining between them.

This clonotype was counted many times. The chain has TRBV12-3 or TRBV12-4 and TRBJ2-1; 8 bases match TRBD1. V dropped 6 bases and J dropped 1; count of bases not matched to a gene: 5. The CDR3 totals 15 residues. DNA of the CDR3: TGTGCCAGCAGGGACAGGGTGGGGTCCTACAATGAGCAGTTCTTC. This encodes CASRDRVGSYNEQFF.

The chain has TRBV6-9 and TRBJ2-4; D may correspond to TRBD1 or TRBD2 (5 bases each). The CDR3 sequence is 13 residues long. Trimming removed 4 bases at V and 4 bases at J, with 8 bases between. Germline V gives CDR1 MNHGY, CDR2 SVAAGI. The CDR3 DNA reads TGTGCCAGCAGTTGGGACGGAAAAAACATTCAGTACTTC. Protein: CASSWDGKNIQYF.

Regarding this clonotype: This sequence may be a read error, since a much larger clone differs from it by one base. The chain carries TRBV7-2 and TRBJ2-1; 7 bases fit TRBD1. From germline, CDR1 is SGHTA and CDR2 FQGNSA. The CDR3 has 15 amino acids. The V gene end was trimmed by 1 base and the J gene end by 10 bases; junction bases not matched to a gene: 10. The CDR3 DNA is TGTGCCAGCAGCTTAGTAAGTACAGGGGCGGAGGAGCAGTTCTTC. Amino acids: CASSLVSTGAEEQFF.